This entry is about one T cell receptor beta chain. Its antigen is not known. In the same sample, other DNA sequences code for this CDR3. Ahead of thyroid surgery, no patient had received treatment of any kind. This sample is drawn from a study of metastatic and nonmetastatic thyroid tumors. Study-level findings and limits: Compared with benign nodules, malignant thyroid tumors were reported to have significantly higher TCR beta diversity in both blood and tumor.

The CDR3 totals 16 residues. V was pared by 0 bases and J by 19 bases, with 28 bases between. CDR1 DFQATT and CDR2 SNEGSKA come from the germline V gene (reference sequence). TCRdb re-called clones from the PCR reads using MiXCR. In the table there are about 39,000 clones, about 20% of which are singletons. The rearrangement joins TRBV20-1 to TRBJ1-6; D call uncertain. The receptor was isolated from a female donor with papillary thyroid cancer or a benign thyroid nodule (not recorded which). Some clones in this sample may be carry-over from other donors' samples. The sample comprised tumor tissue. CDR3 in DNA: TGCAGTGCTAGAGATGGTAGGTCGGGCACTTCGTCACCACTACACTTT. This sequence encodes CSARDGRSGTSSPLHF.